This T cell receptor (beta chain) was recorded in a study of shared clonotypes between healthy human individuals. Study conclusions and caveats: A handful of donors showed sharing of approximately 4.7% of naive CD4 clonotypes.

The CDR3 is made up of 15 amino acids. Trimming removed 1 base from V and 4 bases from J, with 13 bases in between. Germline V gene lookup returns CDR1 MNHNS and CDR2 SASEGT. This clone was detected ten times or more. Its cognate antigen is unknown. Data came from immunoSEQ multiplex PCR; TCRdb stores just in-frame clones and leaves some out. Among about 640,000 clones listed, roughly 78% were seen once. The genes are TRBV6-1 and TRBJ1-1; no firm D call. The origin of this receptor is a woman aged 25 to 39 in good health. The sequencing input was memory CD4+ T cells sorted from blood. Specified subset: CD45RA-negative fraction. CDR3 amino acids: CASSEGISEGTEAFF. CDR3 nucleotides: TGTGCCAGCAGTGAAGGGATCAGCGAGGGCACTGAAGCTTTCTTT.